This T cell receptor (beta chain) was sequenced in a study of blood T cell repertoires in COVID-19. Whole-study context: Material from acute and convalescent COVID-19 was sourced from the United States, Italy and Spain. PBMCs, B-cell-depleted T cells, or T cells provided the cDNA or gDNA that made up the material.

How the authors handled the data: For nucleated cells, counts were estimated from reference gene primer amplification. Only in-frame clones appear in the TCRdb table, and some are missing; sequencing was by immunoSEQ multiplex PCR. D and trimming were read from the DNA, whereas the V and J calls and clone size are those reported in that table. The table lists 310,000 or so clones, around nine tenths of them singletons. Trimming cost V 4 bases and J 5 bases; bases outside gene matches: 5. The CDR3 extends over 14 amino acids. CDR1 SQVTM and CDR2 ANQGSEA come from the germline V gene. The receptor's source is a middle-aged man with active or convalescent COVID-19. Material: peripheral blood. The genes are TRBV29-1 and TRBJ2-7; 13 positions agree with TRBD2. The CDR3 DNA sequence: TGCAGCGTTGGGACTAGCGGGAGTCTTCACGAGCAGTACTTC. Its protein product is CSVGTSGSLHEQYF.